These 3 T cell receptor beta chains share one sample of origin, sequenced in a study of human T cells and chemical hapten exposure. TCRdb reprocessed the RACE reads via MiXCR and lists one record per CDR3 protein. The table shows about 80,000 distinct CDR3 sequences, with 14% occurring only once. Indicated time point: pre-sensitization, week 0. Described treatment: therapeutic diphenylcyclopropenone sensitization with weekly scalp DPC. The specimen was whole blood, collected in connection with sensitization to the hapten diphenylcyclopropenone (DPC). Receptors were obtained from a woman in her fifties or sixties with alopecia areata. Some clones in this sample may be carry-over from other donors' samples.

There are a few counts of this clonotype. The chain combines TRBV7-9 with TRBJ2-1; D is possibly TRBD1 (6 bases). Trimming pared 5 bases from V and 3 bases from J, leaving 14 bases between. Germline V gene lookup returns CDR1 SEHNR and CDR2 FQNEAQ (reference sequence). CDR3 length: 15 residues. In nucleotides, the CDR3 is TGTGCCAGCAGCCTAAAAACAGGGAACTACAATGAGCAGTTCTTC. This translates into CASSLKTGNYNEQFF.

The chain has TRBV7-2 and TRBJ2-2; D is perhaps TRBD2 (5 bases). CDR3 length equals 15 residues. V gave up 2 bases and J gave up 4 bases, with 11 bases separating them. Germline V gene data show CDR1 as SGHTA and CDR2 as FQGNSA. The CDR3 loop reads CASSLISGGTGELFF. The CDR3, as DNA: TGTGCCAGCAGCTTAATCAGCGGAGGCACCGGGGAGCTGTTTTTT.

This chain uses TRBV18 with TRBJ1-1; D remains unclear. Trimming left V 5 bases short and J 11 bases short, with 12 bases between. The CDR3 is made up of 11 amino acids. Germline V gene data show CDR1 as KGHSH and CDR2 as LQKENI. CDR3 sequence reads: CASSGLSAAFF. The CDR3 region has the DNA TGTGCCAGCTCAGGACTGTCCGCCGCTTTCTTT.